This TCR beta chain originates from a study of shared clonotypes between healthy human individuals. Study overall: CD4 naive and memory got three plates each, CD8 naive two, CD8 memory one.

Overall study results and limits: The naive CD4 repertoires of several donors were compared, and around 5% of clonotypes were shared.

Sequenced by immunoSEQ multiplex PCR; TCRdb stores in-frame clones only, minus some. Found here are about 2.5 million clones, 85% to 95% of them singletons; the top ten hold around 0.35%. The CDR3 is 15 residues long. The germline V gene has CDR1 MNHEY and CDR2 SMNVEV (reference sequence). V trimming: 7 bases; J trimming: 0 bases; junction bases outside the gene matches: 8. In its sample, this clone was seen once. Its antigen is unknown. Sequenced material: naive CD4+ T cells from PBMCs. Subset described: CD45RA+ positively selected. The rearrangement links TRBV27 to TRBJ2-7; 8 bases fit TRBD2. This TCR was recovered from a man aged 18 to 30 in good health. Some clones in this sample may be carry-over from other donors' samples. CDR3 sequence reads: CASMMGLGFSYEQYF. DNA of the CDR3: TGTGCCAGCATGATGGGACTAGGGTTCTCCTACGAGCAGTACTTC.